This T cell receptor (beta chain) was found in a study of PD-L1 blockade in urothelial cancer. Study-level information: Patients took up atezolizumab in 2014 at 1,200 mg intravenously every 3 weeks. Analyzed time points were 3 weeks (second dose) and 6 weeks after therapy began.

The sample's time point: peripheral blood 6 weeks after treatment start. Some clones are missing from TCRdb's copy, which holds only in-frame ones; the method was immunoSEQ multiplex PCR. The sample consists of 100,000 to 150,000 clones, approximately 85% of them appearing once. CDR3 length: 15 amino acids. After removal of 6 bases from V and 8 bases from J, the junction contained 8 bases not matched to a gene. Germline V lookup: CDR1 MDHEN, CDR2 SYDVKM. Sequencing was performed on PBMCs, taken around atezolizumab (anti-PD-L1) treatment. The sequence came from a man in his fifties or sixties with urothelial cancer. The V call is TRBV28, the J call TRBJ1-6; 9 positions match TRBD1. The CDR3: CASRNRDREDSPLHF. DNA for the CDR3: TGTGCCAGCAGGAACCGGGACAGGGAAGATTCACCCCTCCACTTT.